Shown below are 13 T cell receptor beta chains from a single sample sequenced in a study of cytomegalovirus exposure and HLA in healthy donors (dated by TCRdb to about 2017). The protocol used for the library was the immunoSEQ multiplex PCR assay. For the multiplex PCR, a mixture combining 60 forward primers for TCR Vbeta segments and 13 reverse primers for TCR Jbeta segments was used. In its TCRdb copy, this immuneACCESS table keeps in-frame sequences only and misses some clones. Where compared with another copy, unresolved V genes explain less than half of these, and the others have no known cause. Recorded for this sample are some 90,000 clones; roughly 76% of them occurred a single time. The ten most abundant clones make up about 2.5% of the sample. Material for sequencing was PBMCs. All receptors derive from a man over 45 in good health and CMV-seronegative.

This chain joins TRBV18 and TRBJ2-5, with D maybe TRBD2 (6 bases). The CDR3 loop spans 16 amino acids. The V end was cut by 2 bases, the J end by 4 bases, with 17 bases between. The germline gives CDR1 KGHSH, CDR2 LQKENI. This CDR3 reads CASSPSPEWRGETQYF. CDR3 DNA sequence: TGTGCCAGCTCACCAAGCCCTGAATGGAGGGGAGAGACCCAGTACTTC.

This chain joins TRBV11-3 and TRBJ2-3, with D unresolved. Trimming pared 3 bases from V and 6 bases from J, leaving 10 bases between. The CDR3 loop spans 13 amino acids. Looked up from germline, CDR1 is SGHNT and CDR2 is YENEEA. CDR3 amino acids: CASSFSPLDTQYF. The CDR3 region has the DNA TGTGCCAGCAGCTTTAGCCCTCTGGATACGCAGTATTTT.

The CDR3 DNA reads TGTGCCAGCAGCACGGGACGGGGGACAGATACGCAGTATTTT. The encoded protein is CASSTGRGTDTQYF. The chain joins TRBV5-4 to TRBJ2-3; the D gene is possibly TRBD2 (6 bases). The germline V gene has CDR1 SGHNT and CDR2 YYREEE (reference sequence). The V end was cut by 4 bases, the J end by 3 bases, with 12 bases between. CDR3 size: 14 residues.

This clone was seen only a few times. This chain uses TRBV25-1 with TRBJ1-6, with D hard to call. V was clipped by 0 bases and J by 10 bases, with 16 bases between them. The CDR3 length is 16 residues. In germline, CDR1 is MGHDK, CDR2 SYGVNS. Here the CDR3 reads CASSEYEGRDGSPLHF. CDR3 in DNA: TGTGCCAGCAGTGAATACGAGGGTAGAGACGGGTCACCCCTCCACTTT.

The CDR3 protein is CASSQDSVLPDTGELFF. CDR3 in DNA: TGCGCCAGCAGCCAAGATAGCGTCCTCCCGGACACCGGGGAGCTGTTTTTT. This chain connects TRBV4-3 to TRBJ2-2; TRBD2 might be the D (5 bases). Germline V CDR1 and CDR2: LGHNA, YSLEER. The V gene lost 0 bases and the J gene lost 3 bases, with 14 bases spanning the gap. The CDR3 is made up of 17 amino acids.

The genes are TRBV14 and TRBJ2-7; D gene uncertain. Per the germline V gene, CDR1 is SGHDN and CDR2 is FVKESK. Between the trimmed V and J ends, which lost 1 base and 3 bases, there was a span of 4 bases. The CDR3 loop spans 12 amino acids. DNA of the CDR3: TGTGCCAGCAGCCAAGGTCACTACGAGCAGTACTTC. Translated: CASSQGHYEQYF.

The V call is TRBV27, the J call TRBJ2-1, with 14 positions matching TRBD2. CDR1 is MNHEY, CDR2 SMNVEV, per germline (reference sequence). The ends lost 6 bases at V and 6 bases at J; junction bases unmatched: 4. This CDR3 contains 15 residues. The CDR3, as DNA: TGTGCCAGCAGCCAGACTAGCGGGAGGGTCAATGAGCAGTTCTTC. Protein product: CASSQTSGRVNEQFF.

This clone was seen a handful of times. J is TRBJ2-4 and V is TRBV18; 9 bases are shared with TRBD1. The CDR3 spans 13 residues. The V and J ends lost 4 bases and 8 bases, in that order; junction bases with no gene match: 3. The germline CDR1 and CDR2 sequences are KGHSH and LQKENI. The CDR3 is CASSRQGGYIQYF. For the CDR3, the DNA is TGTGCCAGCTCACGACAGGGGGGGTACATTCAGTACTTC. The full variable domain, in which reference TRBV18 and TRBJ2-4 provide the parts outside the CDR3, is NAGVMQNPRHLVRRRGQEARLRCSPMKGHSHVYWYRQLPEEGLKFMVYLQKENIIDESGMPKERFSAEFPKEGPSILRIQQVVRGDSAAYFCASSRQGGYIQYFGAGTRLSVL.

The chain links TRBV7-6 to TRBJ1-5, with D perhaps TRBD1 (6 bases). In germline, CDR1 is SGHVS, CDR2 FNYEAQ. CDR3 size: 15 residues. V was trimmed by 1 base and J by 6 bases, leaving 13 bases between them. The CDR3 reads CASSLEQGWSQPQHF. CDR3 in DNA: TGTGCCAGCAGCTTAGAACAGGGATGGAGTCAGCCCCAGCATTTT.

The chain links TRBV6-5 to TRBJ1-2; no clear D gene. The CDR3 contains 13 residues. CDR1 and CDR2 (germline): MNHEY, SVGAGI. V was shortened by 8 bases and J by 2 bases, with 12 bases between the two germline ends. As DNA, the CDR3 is TGTGCCAGCTCCCAAACGGGGAACTATGGCTACACCTTC. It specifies CASSQTGNYGYTF.

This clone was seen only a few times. This CDR3 is CASSLSTQKFSGANVLTF. CDR3 DNA sequence: TGTGCCAGCAGTTTATCCACACAGAAATTCTCTGGGGCCAACGTCCTGACTTTC. The chain combines TRBV27 with TRBJ2-6; the D is unclear. Deletions cut 0 bases from V and 0 bases from J, with 12 bases between. This CDR3 has 18 amino acids. Germline V gene lookup returns CDR1 MNHEY and CDR2 SMNVEV (reference sequence).

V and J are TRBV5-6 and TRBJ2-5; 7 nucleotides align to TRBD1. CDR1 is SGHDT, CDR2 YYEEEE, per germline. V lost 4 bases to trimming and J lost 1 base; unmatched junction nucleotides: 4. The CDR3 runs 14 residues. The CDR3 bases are TGTGCCAGCAGCACGGGACAGATCCAAGAGACCCAGTACTTC. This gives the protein CASSTGQIQETQYF.

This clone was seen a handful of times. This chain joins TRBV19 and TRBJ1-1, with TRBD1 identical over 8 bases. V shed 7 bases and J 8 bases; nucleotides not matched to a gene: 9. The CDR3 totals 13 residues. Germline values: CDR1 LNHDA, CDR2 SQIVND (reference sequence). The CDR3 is CASTTGDRGEAFF. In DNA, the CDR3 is TGTGCCAGTACCACCGGCGACAGGGGCGAAGCTTTCTTT.